The source of this T cell receptor beta chain is a study of cytomegalovirus exposure and HLA in healthy donors. Study context: The roughly 110 validation repertoires were produced on the same platform as the roughly 700 repertoires of the first cohort. This was reported in a later analysis. Study results and caveats: Both high specificity and high sensitivity reportedly marked the classifier's diagnosis of cytomegalovirus status.

In the case of this clone: As yet, its antigen is unknown.

Germline assignment: CDR1 SGDLS and CDR2 YYNGEE. Trimming took 4 bases from V and 2 from J, leaving 13 bases between them. The CDR3 consists of 15 residues. Method: immunoSEQ multiplex PCR; TCRdb's copy keeps in-frame clones and lacks some. This table holds 200,000 to 250,000 clones, around 88% found once. Sample: PBMCs. The origin of this receptor is a woman younger than 35 in good health and CMV-seronegative. The chain recombines TRBV9 with TRBJ1-3, with a weak D call TRBD1 (5 bases). This chain's CDR3 is CASSSLGVPGNTIYF. The CDR3 DNA sequence: TGTGCCAGCAGCTCCCTAGGGGTTCCTGGAAACACCATATATTTT.